These 25 T cell receptor beta chains originate from one sample sequenced in a study of breast tumors, draining lymph nodes, adjacent tissues. The lymph nodes were axillary draining lymph nodes from breast cancer patients. TCRdb called the multiplex PCR reads again in MiXCR, with one record for every CDR3 protein. The sample contains tens of thousands of distinct CDR3 sequences, roughly 19% of which appear only once. Sequencing was performed on axillary lymph node tissue. Receptors were obtained from a female donor with breast cancer. Some clones in this sample may be carry-over from other donors' samples.

This clonotype was recorded many times. V usage is TRBV20-1 and J usage is TRBJ1-5; the D gene is possibly TRBD1 (5 bases). The CDR3 totals 16 residues. Trimming took off 6 bases at V and 1 base at J, with 19 bases between the two ends. CDR1 and CDR2 (germline): DFQATT, SNEGSKA (reference sequence). This CDR3 reads CSAKSLLGGSNQPQHF. The CDR3 DNA reads as TGCAGTGCAAAATCCCTACTGGGGGGAAGCAATCAGCCCCAGCATTTT.

The chain recombines TRBV27 with TRBJ1-2; D unresolved. CDR3 length: 14 residues. The V end was cut by 0 bases, the J end by 8 bases, with 13 bases between. Germline lookup yields CDR1 MNHEY and CDR2 SMNVEV (reference sequence). The DNA of the CDR3 is TGTGCCAGCAGTTTATCAATGGGCGGGAACGGCTACACCTTC. Translating gives CASSLSMGGNGYTF.

This clonotype showed up just once. V is TRBV28 and J is TRBJ1-5; D remains unclear. In germline, CDR1 is MDHEN, CDR2 SYDVKM. The ends were cut back, 2 bases at V and 2 bases at J, with 10 bases in the middle. This CDR3 is 15 amino acids long. CDR3 residues: CASSLVGQGNQPQHF. The DNA of the CDR3 is TGTGCCAGCAGTTTAGTCGGTCAGGGCAATCAGCCCCAGCATTTT.

In regard to this clonotype: Possible read error: a much larger clone is one base away. The chain combines TRBV6-1 with TRBJ1-2; no reliable D call. Germline V CDR1 and CDR2: MNHNS, SASEGT. CDR3 length: 11 amino acids. The CDR3: CASSDRYGYAF. The CDR3 DNA sequence: TGTGCCAGCAGTGATCGCTATGGCTACGCCTTC.

This clonotype has more than one count but fewer than ten. V is TRBV6-2 or TRBV6-3 and J is TRBJ2-3, with TRBD2 matching 8 bases. The CDR3 spans 17 residues. J lost 1 base, V lost 2 bases, and 8 bases had no gene match. Germline CDR1 MNHEY, CDR2 SVGEGT. Written as DNA, the CDR3 is TGTGCCAGCAGTTACGGTCTAGCGGGTGTGGGCACAGATACGCAGTATTTT. Residues: CASSYGLAGVGTDTQYF.

Only a few counts were recorded for this clonotype. A much larger clone sits a single nucleotide away, making a read error possible. V and J are TRBV2 and TRBJ2-7, with unresolved D. The CDR3 sequence is 15 residues long. V dropped 7 bases and J dropped 4 bases, with 20 bases sitting between them. CDR1 SNHLY and CDR2 FYNNEI come from the germline V gene. CDR3 DNA: TGTGCCAGCAATGAGATAGACGCCGGGCCATACGAGCAGTACTTC. This translates into CASNEIDAGPYEQYF.

This clonotype was counted ten times or more. The V and J genes are TRBV11-2 and TRBJ2-1, with D perhaps TRBD1 or TRBD2 (6 bases each). V dropped 1 base and J dropped 6 bases, with 16 bases sitting between them. Germline V gene lookup returns CDR1 SGHAT and CDR2 FQNNGV. The CDR3 loop spans 16 amino acids. In nucleotides, the CDR3 is TGTGCCAGCAGCTTAGTGGCGGGACAAGTCAGCAATGAGCAGTTCTTC. It encodes CASSLVAGQVSNEQFF.

This clonotype was picked up a small number of times. The chain recombines TRBV30 with TRBJ2-6; 8 bases fit TRBD1. V trimming: 4 bases; J trimming: 3 bases; junction bases outside the gene matches: 5. The CDR3 is made up of 15 amino acids. Germline-derived CDR1 and CDR2 are GTSNPN and SVGIG (reference sequence). The CDR3: CAWTGGTGGANVLTF. The CDR3 DNA sequence: TGTGCCTGGACAGGCGGGACAGGTGGGGCCAACGTCCTGACTTTC.

A word on this clonotype: A single base separates this from a much larger clone, so it may be a read error. The gene calls are TRBV4-3 and TRBJ2-1; D unresolved. The germline gives CDR1 LGHNA, CDR2 YSLEER. This CDR3 spans 14 amino acids. With 1 base removed from V and 9 bases from J, the gap between germline ends came to 13 bases. DNA for the CDR3: TGCGCCAGCAGCCAAGTCGATGTGGGAAGTGAGCAGTTCTTC. Translation: CASSQVDVGSEQFF.

A note on this clonotype: Being one base from a much bigger clone, this may be a read error. The chain couples TRBV10-1 to TRBJ1-5, with D perhaps matching TRBD1 (5 bases). Germline CDR1 and CDR2: WNHNN and SYGVQD (reference sequence). The CDR3 loop spans 17 amino acids. The CDR3 nucleotides read TGCGCCAGCAGTGAATTAACAGGCTCGGGTAGCAATCAGCCCCAGCGTTTT. Its protein is CASSELTGSGSNQPQRF.

This clonotype was observed many times. V usage is TRBV7-2 and J usage is TRBJ2-5, with 8 bases lining up with TRBD1. In germline, CDR1 is SGHTA, CDR2 FQGNSA. V trimming: 2 bases; J trimming: 5 bases; junction bases outside the gene matches: 4. The CDR3 has 14 amino acids. CDR3 region: CASSLRRDRETQYF. In DNA form, the CDR3 reads TGTGCCAGCAGCTTAAGACGGGACAGGGAGACCCAGTACTTC. The entire variable domain, with the rest obtained from reference TRBV7-2 and TRBJ2-5, is as follows: GAGVSQSPSNKVTEKGKDVELRCDPISGHTALYWYRQSLGQGLEFLIYFQGNSAPDKSGLPSDRFSAERTGGSVSTLTIQRTQQEDSAVYLCASSLRRDRETQYFGPGTRLLVL.

The sample holds one count of this clonotype. One base away lies a much larger clone, so this may be a sequencing read error. This is likely a read error, given that the CDR3 carries no conserved phenylalanine or tryptophan at its end. The rearrangement uses TRBV5-1 and TRBJ2-2, with D uncertain. The germline gives CDR1 SGHRS, CDR2 YFSETQ. The ends were cut back, 0 bases at V and 1 base at J, with 7 bases in the middle. The CDR3 is made up of 15 amino acids. In nucleotides, the CDR3 is TGCGCCAGCAGCTTGGACGGACGGAACACCGGGGAGCTGTTTCTT. Protein sequence: CASSLDGRNTGELFL.

This clonotype was recorded many times. The V and J genes are TRBV4-1 and TRBJ1-4, with D possibly TRBD1 on 5 matching bases. CDR1 MGHRA and CDR2 YSYEKL come from the germline V gene. Trimming removed 1 base from V and 3 bases from J, with 15 bases in between. CDR3 size: 17 residues. DNA of the CDR3: TGCGCCAGCAGCCAAGCGGGGCACGGGACGGCTAATGAAAAACTGTTTTTT. Its translation is CASSQAGHGTANEKLFF.

The rearrangement joins TRBV28 to TRBJ1-4; D unclear. With 6 bases removed from V and 8 bases from J, the gap between germline ends came to 13 bases. Germline loops: CDR1 MDHEN, CDR2 SYDVKM. The CDR3 is 13 residues long. CDR3 bases: TGTGCCAGCAGGGGCCCACCAACCGAAAAACTGTTTTTT. Encoded protein: CASRGPPTEKLFF.

This clonotype was recorded at least ten times. The CDR3 DNA follows: TGCGCCAGCAGCCAAGGGCTAGCCCTACAAAATACGCAGTATTTT. Translation: CASSQGLALQNTQYF. The rearrangement joins TRBV4-3 to TRBJ2-3, with D possibly TRBD2 on 5 matching bases. Germline loops: CDR1 LGHNA, CDR2 YSLEER. CDR3 length equals 15 residues. V lost 1 base to trimming and J lost 7 bases, with 15 bases between them.

The V and J genes are TRBV28 and TRBJ2-2, with D perhaps TRBD1 or TRBD2 (6 bases each). Germline values: CDR1 MDHEN, CDR2 SYDVKM. With 8 bases removed from V and 7 bases from J, the gap between germline ends came to 20 bases. The CDR3 length is 15 residues. CDR3 nucleotide sequence: TGTGCCAGCTCTCCCGGGGGCCGGGTAAACGGGGAGCTGTTTTTT. Amino acid sequence: CASSPGGRVNGELFF.

This clonotype was seen many times. The chain has TRBV10-1 and TRBJ2-3, with D possibly matching TRBD1 (5 bases). V was clipped by 6 bases and J by 4 bases, with 11 bases between them. The CDR3 length is 13 residues. Germline-derived CDR1 and CDR2 are WNHNN and SYGVQD (reference sequence). CDR3 sequence reads: CASRSQGADTQYF. The CDR3 DNA follows: TGCGCCAGCAGGAGCCAGGGTGCAGATACGCAGTATTTT.

There are a few counts of this clonotype. The J gene is TRBJ1-3, the V gene TRBV6-5, with D uncertain. V gave up 5 bases and J gave up 11 bases, with 10 bases separating them. Germline V CDR1 and CDR2: MNHEY, SVGAGI. The CDR3 sequence is 11 residues long. CDR3 nucleotide sequence: TGTGCCAGCAGTAACAGCATTGCCATATATTTT. It is translated as CASSNSIAIYF.

The rearrangement joins TRBV7-9 to TRBJ1-1, with TRBD1 as a possible D gene (5 bases). The CDR3 consists of 13 residues. V was trimmed by 5 bases and J by 5 bases, leaving 12 bases between them. Looked up from germline, CDR1 is SEHNR and CDR2 is FQNEAQ (reference sequence). As DNA, the CDR3 is TGTGCCAGCAGCGCCGCGGGGCGAACTGAAGCTTTCTTT. Its protein is CASSAAGRTEAFF. The full variable domain, its missing parts supplied by reference TRBV7-9 and TRBJ1-1, is DTGVSQNPRHKITKRGQNVTFRCDPISEHNRLYWYRQTLGQGPEFLTYFQNEAQLEKSRLLSDRFSAERPKGSFSTLEIQRTEQGDSAMYLCASSAAGRTEAFFGQGTRLTVV.

The chain links TRBV28 to TRBJ1-5, with D tentatively TRBD1 (6 bases). The CDR3 covers 16 residues. Germline CDR1 reads MDHEN; CDR2 reads SYDVKM. V dropped 7 bases and J dropped 0 bases, with 16 bases sitting between them. CDR3 in DNA: TGTGCCAGCACCCAGGGTGGGGGCTATAGCAATCAGCCCCAGCATTTT. Translating it yields CASTQGGGYSNQPQHF.

V and J are TRBV28 and TRBJ1-4; D remains ambiguous. Germline CDR1 and CDR2: MDHEN and SYDVKM. CDR3 length: 13 amino acids. Trimming pared 6 bases from V and 5 bases from J, leaving 10 bases between. The chain's CDR3 is CASRPGRNEKLFF. CDR3 sequence (DNA): TGTGCCAGCAGGCCCGGTAGGAATGAAAAACTGTTTTTT.

The table lists this clonotype with many counts. The chain links TRBV7-8 to TRBJ2-5; D may correspond to TRBD1 or TRBD2 (6 bases each). The CDR3 covers 16 residues. Trimming pared 1 base from V and 5 bases from J, leaving 17 bases between. The germline V gene has CDR1 SGHVS and CDR2 FQNEAQ. CDR3 residues: CASSLGGGGLGETQYF. The CDR3 nucleotides read TGTGCCAGCAGCTTAGGAGGGGGAGGACTGGGGGAGACCCAGTACTTC.

A remark on this clonotype: A much more abundant neighbour one base away suggests this may be a read error. This chain connects TRBV5-6 to TRBJ1-4, with a weak D call TRBD1 (5 bases). The germline gives CDR1 SGHDT, CDR2 YYEEEE. CDR3 length: 16 residues. Trimming removed 1 base from V and 7 bases from J, with 17 bases in between. CDR3 region: CASSLQRGVLIEKLFF. The CDR3 DNA reads TGTGCCAGCAGCTTGCAAAGGGGTGTTCTTATTGAAAAACTGTTTTTT.

There are many counts of this clonotype. J is TRBJ2-3 and V is TRBV24-1; TRBD2 matches at 10 bases. V lost 2 bases and J lost 0; bases outside the gene matches: 13. The CDR3 runs to 20 residues. The germline V gene has CDR1 KGHDR and CDR2 SFDVKD. The CDR3 DNA reads as TGTGCCACCAGTGATTCCCCCCGCAGCGGGAGGGCTTCTAGCACAGATACGCAGTATTTT. It is translated as CATSDSPRSGRASSTDTQYF.

This clonotype was picked up many times. The chain carries TRBV4-1 and TRBJ1-5; D might be TRBD1 (5 bases). Deletions cut 1 base from V and 1 base from J, with 8 bases between. Germline V gene lookup returns CDR1 MGHRA and CDR2 YSYEKL. The CDR3 consists of 15 residues. The CDR3 DNA follows: TGCGCCAGCAGCCAAGTAGACAGAAGCAATCAGCCCCAGCATTTT. Its protein product is CASSQVDRSNQPQHF.